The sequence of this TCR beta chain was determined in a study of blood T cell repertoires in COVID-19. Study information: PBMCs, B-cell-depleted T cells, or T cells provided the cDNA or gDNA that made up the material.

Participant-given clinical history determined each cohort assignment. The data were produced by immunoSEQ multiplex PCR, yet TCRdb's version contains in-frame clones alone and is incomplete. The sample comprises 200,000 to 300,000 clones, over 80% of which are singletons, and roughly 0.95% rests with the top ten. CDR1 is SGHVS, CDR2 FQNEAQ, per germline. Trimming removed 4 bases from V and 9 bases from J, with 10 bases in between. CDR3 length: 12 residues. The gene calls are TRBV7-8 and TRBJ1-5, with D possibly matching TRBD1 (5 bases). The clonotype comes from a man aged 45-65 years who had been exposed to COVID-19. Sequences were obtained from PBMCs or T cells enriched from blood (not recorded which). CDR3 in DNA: TGTGCCAGCAGCTCCAGGGAATGGCCCCAGCATTTT. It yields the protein CASSSREWPQHF.